The present T cell receptor (beta chain) was sequenced within a study of blood T cell repertoires in COVID-19. On the study more broadly: Both acute and convalescent COVID-19 samples were obtained from the United States, Italy and Spain. PBMCs, B-cell-depleted T cells, or T cells provided the cDNA or gDNA that made up the material.

The germline CDR1 and CDR2 sequences are LNHDA and SQIVND (reference sequence). This CDR3 spans 13 amino acids. V gave up 5 bases and J gave up 3 bases, with 10 bases separating them. TCRdb keeps only in-frame clones here, not all; method: immunoSEQ multiplex PCR. This sample carries roughly 150,000 clones, around 89% of them seen once, and the ten largest clones take approximately 2.8%. The chain recombines TRBV19 with TRBJ1-1; D unresolved. The TCR was taken from a woman aged 55-75 years with active COVID-19. The specimen was peripheral blood. CDR3 nucleotides: TGTGCCAGTAGTTACGGGTTCTACACTGAAGCTTTCTTT. Its translation is CASSYGFYTEAFF.